The 23 T cell receptor beta chains below come from one sample, sequenced in a study of T cell repertoires in cytomegalovirus infection. TCRdb passed the reads through MiXCR, listing each CDR3 protein once. The top ten clones hold around 15% of a sample with 900,000 to 950,000 distinct CDR3 sequences, roughly a third of them seen once. Which antigens these TCRs recognize remains unknown. The specimen was cultured CD8+ T cells from PBMCs, collected from culture after CMV antigen stimulation. The receptors originated from a human donor in good health (CMV status not recorded). Some clones in this sample may be carry-over from other donors' samples.

The chain combines TRBV15 with TRBJ1-1; no firm D call. With 0 bases removed from V and 7 bases from J, the gap between germline ends came to 18 bases. The CDR3 runs 16 residues. Looked up from germline, CDR1 is LNHNV and CDR2 is YYDKDF (reference sequence). This CDR3 is CATSRDITGGTFEAFF. As DNA, the CDR3 is TGTGCCACCAGCAGAGATATAACGGGAGGTACCTTTGAAGCTTTCTTT.

The V call is TRBV11-1, the J call TRBJ1-1; TRBD1 agrees at 8 bases. V was clipped by 4 bases and J by 0 bases; unmatched bases: 7. The CDR3 is made up of 16 amino acids. Germline CDR1 SGHAT, CDR2 FQDESV (reference sequence). The CDR3, as DNA: TGTGCCAGCAGCTCCGGACAGGGCTATATGAACACTGAAGCTTTCTTT. Translated, it gives CASSSGQGYMNTEAFF.

This clonotype occurred many times. The J gene is TRBJ2-3, the V gene TRBV7-8; D is ambiguous. Germline V gene lookup returns CDR1 SGHVS and CDR2 FQNEAQ. The CDR3 loop spans 14 amino acids. Between the trimmed V and J ends, which lost 5 bases and 4 bases, there was a span of 13 bases. The CDR3 DNA reads as TGTGCCAGCAGCCTTACCTCGATTCCAGATACGCAGTATTTT. This codes for CASSLTSIPDTQYF.

This clonotype was picked up a small number of times. This CDR3 is CASRGRPNYGYTF. DNA of the CDR3: TGTGCCAGCAGGGGTAGGCCTAACTATGGCTACACCTTC. The V and J genes are TRBV2 and TRBJ1-2; no firm D call. The CDR3 totals 13 residues. CDR1 and CDR2 from the germline V gene are SNHLY and FYNNEI. Trimming pared 6 bases from V and 0 bases from J, leaving 8 bases between.

The gene calls are TRBV12-3 or TRBV12-4 and TRBJ1-2, with TRBD1 matching 10 bases. This CDR3 is built from 15 residues. Unmatched junction bases numbered 9, after V lost 7 bases and J lost 4 bases. The CDR3 here is CASKYPGQGTYGYTF. CDR3 sequence (DNA): TGTGCCAGCAAATATCCGGGACAGGGGACCTATGGCTACACCTTC.

The chain is built from TRBV19 and TRBJ2-5; 7 bases map to TRBD1. The ends lost 4 bases at V and 9 bases at J; junction bases unmatched: 14. CDR3 length equals 15 residues. From germline, CDR1 is LNHDA and CDR2 SQIVND (reference sequence). CDR3 DNA sequence: TGTGCCAGTAGTACCTCACTACAGGGGTCTAGGGCCCAGTACTTC. Its protein is CASSTSLQGSRAQYF. Full variable domain (remainder filled in from reference TRBV19 and TRBJ2-5): DGGITQSPKYLFRKEGQNVTLSCEQNLNHDAMYWYRQDPGQGLRLIYYSQIVNDFQKGDIAEGYSVSREKKESFPLTVTSAQKNPTAFYLCASSTSLQGSRAQYFGPGTRLLVL.

The rearrangement uses TRBV12-3 or TRBV12-4 and TRBJ1-2; 7 nucleotides line up with TRBD1. J lost 4 bases, V lost 2 bases, and 1 base had no gene match. The CDR3 contains 13 residues. The CDR3 is CASSLWDSYGYTF. For the CDR3, the DNA is TGTGCCAGCAGTTTATGGGACAGCTATGGCTACACCTTC.

The chain has TRBV3-1 and TRBJ1-6; TRBD1 aligns across 8 bases. The CDR3 length is 19 residues. V gave up 0 bases and J gave up 8 bases; unmatched junction bases: 15. Germline lookup yields CDR1 LGHDT and CDR2 YNNKEL (reference sequence). CDR3 nucleotides: TGTGCCAGCAGCCAAGATCATGTTATCGTAGGACAGGGATATTCACCCCTCCACTTT. As protein: CASSQDHVIVGQGYSPLHF.

This clonotype was detected only a few times. This chain connects TRBV5-5 to TRBJ2-2; 8 positions agree with TRBD1. This CDR3 comprises 18 residues. Germline V gene data show CDR1 as SGHKS and CDR2 as YYEKEE (reference sequence). V was clipped by 3 bases and J by 4 bases; unmatched bases: 14. The CDR3 DNA reads as TGTGCCAGCAGCTCGATATATTTCGGACAGGGAACCACCGGGGAGCTGTTTTTT. Encoded protein: CASSSIYFGQGTTGELFF.

Remarks on this clonotype: Since no conserved phenylalanine or tryptophan closes the CDR3, a read error is the likely cause. The genes are TRBV6-6 and TRBJ1-3, with 8 bases aligning to TRBD1. The germline CDR1 and CDR2 sequences are MNHNY and SVGAGI (reference sequence). The CDR3 totals 15 residues. Trimming removed 6 bases from V and 4 bases from J; junction bases left unmatched: 8. The CDR3: CASRLTGVTGNTIYL. CDR3 in DNA: TGTGCCAGCAGGCTGACAGGGGTCACCGGAAACACCATATATCTT.

Comments on this clonotype: A junction boundary mismatches the germline segment, possibly from a read error. This rearrangement joins TRBV7-2 to TRBJ1-1, with D unresolved. The CDR3 runs to 8 residues. CDR1 and CDR2 (germline): SGHTA, FQGNSA. In DNA form, the CDR3 reads TGTGCCAGCAGTAACAACGACTTT. Its translation: CASSNNDF.

Comment on this clonotype: A read error is possible here, since a much larger clone lies one base away. This chain uses TRBV7-4 with TRBJ2-1; maybe TRBD2 (7 bases). The V gene's germline CDR1 is SGHVT and CDR2 SQSDAQ. This CDR3 comprises 13 residues. Trimming cost V 7 bases and J 11 bases, with 18 bases left between them. Written as DNA, the CDR3 is TGTGCCAGCAACCATGGGAGGGGGGATAAGCAGTTCTTC. Protein product: CASNHGRGDKQFF.

The chain combines TRBV13 with TRBJ2-1; a weak D match, TRBD2 (7 bases). The CDR3 consists of 14 residues. V was trimmed by 5 bases and J by 2 bases, leaving 10 bases between them. Germline values: CDR1 PRHDT, CDR2 FYEKMQ (reference sequence). CDR3 nucleotides: TGTGCCAGCAGCGGGGGGGCCCCCTACAATGAGCAGTTCTTC. It translates to CASSGGAPYNEQFF.

This chain uses TRBV27 with TRBJ2-5, with 7 nucleotides matching TRBD2. The germline V gene encodes CDR1 MNHEY and CDR2 SMNVEV (reference sequence). The length of the CDR3 is 16 residues. J gave up 5 bases and V 1 base, and 10 bases lay outside the gene matches. The CDR3 region has the DNA TGTGCCAGCAGTTTATTGAAAGCGGGGCTCTGGGAGACCCAGTACTTC. Residues: CASSLLKAGLWETQYF.

The chain employs TRBV4-3 and TRBJ1-2, with a possible D match to TRBD1 (6 bases). The CDR3 is 15 amino acids. Trimming took 3 bases from V and 6 from J, leaving 17 bases between them. Germline CDR1 and CDR2: LGHNA and YSLEER. The CDR3 region has the DNA TGCGCCAGCAGCCACCGCCGGGGGGGGGGCGATGGCTACACCTTC. Translation gives CASSHRRGGGDGYTF.

V and J are TRBV15 and TRBJ2-3; TRBD2 agrees at 10 bases. With V trimmed by 4 bases and J by 4 bases, 5 bases remained unmatched. From germline, CDR1 is LNHNV and CDR2 YYDKDF (reference sequence). The CDR3 consists of 15 residues. As DNA, the CDR3 is TGTGCCACCAGCACCCAGCGGGGGGGCTCAGATACGCAGTATTTT. Its translation: CATSTQRGGSDTQYF.

The chain couples TRBV6-2 or TRBV6-3 to TRBJ2-7; TRBD2 matches at 9 bases. The CDR3 has 17 amino acids. V dropped 5 bases and J dropped 0; count of bases not matched to a gene: 11. Germline assignment: CDR1 MNHEY and CDR2 SVGEGT. The CDR3 sequence: CASSTDSGGPFSYEQYV. CDR3 bases: TGTGCCAGCAGTACCGACAGCGGGGGGCCATTCTCCTACGAGCAGTACGTC.

The chain joins TRBV7-4 to TRBJ2-2; TRBD1 might be the D (5 bases). The germline V gene has CDR1 SGHVT and CDR2 SQSDAQ. V lost 1 base to trimming and J lost 6 bases, with 12 bases between them. CDR3 length: 15 amino acids. The CDR3 spells CASSLETDKPGELFF. Written as DNA, the CDR3 is TGTGCCAGCAGCTTAGAGACAGACAAACCCGGGGAGCTGTTTTTT.

This chain joins TRBV6-5 and TRBJ2-7; D is perhaps TRBD1 (6 bases). The CDR3 has 15 amino acids. CDR1 is MNHEY and CDR2 is SVGAGI in the germline V gene. V was shortened by 6 bases and J by 3 bases, with 18 bases between the two germline ends. The CDR3 DNA is TGTGCCAGCAGAGCTGGACAGTACATAAACTACGAGCAGTACGTC. Its protein product is CASRAGQYINYEQYV.

This sequence joins TRBV25-1 and TRBJ2-3; D remains ambiguous. Germline CDR1 reads MGHDK; CDR2 reads SYGVNS. The germline V and J ends were trimmed by 3 bases and 8 bases, with 6 bases remaining between them. CDR3 size: 11 residues. CDR3 coding DNA: TGTGCCAGCAGTGAGCAAGGTACGCAGTATTTT. Amino acid sequence: CASSEQGTQYF. Full variable domain (missing parts from reference TRBV25-1 and TRBJ2-3): EADIYQTPRYLVIGTGKKITLECSQTMGHDKMYWYQQDPGMELHLIHYSYGVNSTEKGDLSSESTVSRIRTEHFPLTLESARPSHTSQYLCASSEQGTQYFGPGTRLTVL.

About this clonotype itself: Possible read error: a much larger clone is one base away. The chain carries TRBV27 and TRBJ2-2; 10 nucleotides match TRBD1. Germline V gene data show CDR1 as MNHEY and CDR2 as SMNVEV (reference sequence). The CDR3 covers 19 residues. V lost 1 base and J lost 0; bases outside the gene matches: 8. Here the CDR3 reads CASSLFGTGVPPNTGELFF. CDR3 DNA: TGTGCCAGCAGTTTATTCGGGACAGGGGTTCCCCCGAACACCGGGGAGCTGTTTTTT.

This clonotype was observed a few times. The chain recombines TRBV12-3 or TRBV12-4 with TRBJ2-7; 12 nucleotides line up with TRBD2. V shed 2 bases, J shed 7 bases, and the junction held 6 bases outside the gene matches. This CDR3 is built from 15 residues. The CDR3 bases are TGTGCCAGCAGTTTATCTAGCGGGGGGGCGGGGGAGCAGTACTTC. Its protein is CASSLSSGGAGEQYF.

The chain uses TRBV15 and TRBJ2-3; TRBD1 matches at 10 bases. With V trimmed by 4 bases and J by 3 bases, 7 bases remained unmatched. Germline CDR1 and CDR2: LNHNV and YYDKDF (reference sequence). The CDR3 spans 16 residues. In DNA, the CDR3 is TGTGCCACCAGCAAGCCGGGACAGGGGTTAACAGATACGCAGTATTTT. Its protein is CATSKPGQGLTDTQYF.